The sequence of this T cell receptor beta chain was determined in a study of shared clonotypes between healthy human individuals. CDR3 length: 17 residues. Germline V gives CDR1 MDHEN, CDR2 SYDVKM. V shed 3 bases and J shed 4 bases, with 18 bases lying between them. Positive CCR7 selection of CD45RO-negative cells yielded the naive CD8 cells, and terminally differentiated effector memory CD45RA+ cells were excluded. Profiling relied on immunoSEQ multiplex PCR, and the TCRdb table lists in-frame clones only, not all of them. The sample carries approximately 840,000 clones, 96% recorded once. The sample consisted of naive CD8+ T cells sorted from blood. The chain has TRBV28 and TRBJ1-4, with D unclear. This clonotype was obtained from a man younger than 40 in good health. CDR3 sequence (DNA): TGTGCCAGCAGTTTGACCTCGGCTACTGGATATAATGAAAAACTGTTTTTT. Its translation is CASSLTSATGYNEKLFF.